Below, 27 T cell receptor beta chains from the same sample are listed, as sequenced in a study of shared clonotypes between healthy human individuals. The method was immunoSEQ multiplex PCR; TCRdb's version includes in-frame clones alone and lacks a portion of them. This sample has a few hundred thousand clones, with over 65% found just once. The sample taken for sequencing was memory CD4+ T cells sorted from blood. Subset in this sample: CD45RA-negative fraction. The receptors stem from a man in his thirties or forties in good health.

As for this clone: Other DNA sequences in this specimen translate into the identical CDR3. V gene TRBV2 combines with J gene TRBJ2-6; D is unclear. The germline V and J ends were trimmed by 3 bases and 4 bases, with 7 bases remaining between them. The CDR3 consists of 14 residues. CDR1 is SNHLY, CDR2 FYNNEI, per germline. The CDR3 sequence is CASSDRSGANVLTF. Written as DNA, the CDR3 is TGTGCCAGCAGTGACAGGTCCGGGGCCAACGTCCTGACTTTC.

This clone was seen many times. This chain's CDR3 is CASRQGGASSGNTIYF. DNA of the CDR3: TGTGCCAGCAGACAGGGGGGCGCAAGCTCTGGAAACACCATATATTTT. The rearrangement uses TRBV11-2 and TRBJ1-3; TRBD1 aligns across 8 bases. The CDR3 spans 16 residues. Per germline, CDR1 SGHAT and CDR2 FQNNGV. V shed 6 bases, J shed 0 bases, and the junction held 7 bases outside the gene matches.

This chain joins TRBV11-2 and TRBJ2-5, with D tentatively TRBD2 (6 bases). V was trimmed by 5 bases and J by 4 bases, leaving 11 bases between them. Per germline, CDR1 SGHAT and CDR2 FQNNGV. The CDR3 length is 13 residues. DNA of the CDR3: TGTGCCAGCAGCCCCACGGAGGGAGAGACCCAGTACTTC. It codes for CASSPTEGETQYF.

The gene calls are TRBV11-2 and TRBJ1-2; 9 bases align to TRBD1. With V trimmed by 5 bases and J by 5 bases, 3 bases remained unmatched. CDR1 SGHAT and CDR2 FQNNGV come from the germline V gene. This CDR3 is 13 amino acids long. CDR3 sequence: CASSIGQGYGYTF. CDR3 bases: TGTGCCAGCAGCATTGGACAGGGGTATGGCTACACCTTC.

This clone was detected many times. The genes are TRBV10-3 and TRBJ2-7; no reliable D call. V lost 11 bases to trimming and J lost 6 bases, with 11 bases between them. This CDR3 contains 10 residues. Germline CDR1 and CDR2: ENHRY and SYGVKD. The CDR3 coding sequence is TGTGCCGCCGGACCGTCCGAGCAGTACTTC. Its translation: CAAGPSEQYF.

The J gene is TRBJ1-3, the V gene TRBV7-8; D possibly corresponds to TRBD1 (6 bases). V was clipped by 7 bases and J by 3 bases, with 22 bases between them. The CDR3 loop spans 17 amino acids. Germline assignment: CDR1 SGHVS and CDR2 FQNEAQ. The CDR3 here is CASTPIIQGGGGNTIYF. CDR3 coding DNA: TGTGCCAGCACCCCGATAATACAGGGTGGCGGTGGAAACACCATATATTTT.

The chain recombines TRBV2 with TRBJ2-7; maybe TRBD1 (6 bases). Trimming removed 6 bases at V and 0 bases at J, with 15 bases between. CDR1 SNHLY and CDR2 FYNNEI come from the germline V gene. This CDR3 contains 15 residues. Here the CDR3 DNA reads TGTGCCAGCAGCGCTGACAGGCCCAGCTCCTACGAGCAGTACTTC. Encoded protein: CASSADRPSSYEQYF.

This clone was recorded many times. The chain uses TRBV28 and TRBJ2-7; D uncertain. This CDR3 is built from 12 residues. CDR1 is MDHEN and CDR2 is SYDVKM in the germline V gene. Trimming took 8 bases from V and 1 from J, leaving 9 bases between them. The chain's CDR3 is CASATWSYEQYF. The CDR3 nucleotides are TGTGCCAGCGCGACCTGGTCCTACGAGCAGTACTTC. The whole variable domain, remainder taken from reference TRBV28 and TRBJ2-7, is DVKVTQSSRYLVKRTGEKVFLECVQDMDHENMFWYRQDPGLGLRLIYFSYDVKMKEKGDIPEGYSVSREKKERFSLILESASTNQTSMYLCASATWSYEQYFGPGTRLTVT.

This clone was counted between two and nine times. Written as DNA, the CDR3 is TGTGCCAGCAGCAGAGGGACTAGCGGGAGGCCCTCCTACAATGAGCAGTTCTTC. Residues: CASSRGTSGRPSYNEQFF. This sequence joins TRBV21-1 and TRBJ2-1; TRBD2, the D gene given by the table, was not confirmed from the DNA. TRBV21-1 is tagged as a pseudogene. CDR3 length: 18 amino acids.

This chain connects TRBV15 to TRBJ1-2; unclear D gene. The CDR3 loop spans 14 amino acids. Germline values: CDR1 LNHNV, CDR2 YYDKDF (reference sequence). V lost 1 base, J lost 6 bases, and 12 bases lay in between. CDR3 DNA sequence: TGTGCCACCAGCAGAGGGACGGATTTACATGGCTACACCTTC. Protein: CATSRGTDLHGYTF.

The chain has TRBV6-6 and TRBJ2-5, with D perhaps being TRBD1 or TRBD2 (5 bases each). Germline values: CDR1 MNHNY, CDR2 SVGAGI (reference sequence). The V end was cut by 2 bases, the J end by 5 bases, with 15 bases between. The CDR3 runs 15 residues. The CDR3 region has the DNA TGTGCCAGCAGTTACGAGGGGATCAGGCGGGAGACCCAGTACTTC. Translating gives CASSYEGIRRETQYF.

The chain has TRBV5-4 and TRBJ2-3, with 12 nucleotides matching TRBD2. CDR1 SGHNT and CDR2 YYREEE come from the germline V gene (reference sequence). Germline trimming cut 4 bases from V and 5 bases from J; bases unmatched to any gene: 11. The CDR3 totals 17 residues. The CDR3 DNA reads TGTGCCAGCAGCCCGGGGACGGGACTAGCGGGTTTAGATACGCAGTATTTT. It yields the protein CASSPGTGLAGLDTQYF.

In DNA, the CDR3 is TGTGCCAGCAGCTTAGCGTGGGCGGGGACCTACGAGCAGTACTTC. Translating it yields CASSLAWAGTYEQYF. The chain recombines TRBV7-2 with TRBJ2-7; possibly TRBD2 for D (6 bases). The CDR3 length is 15 residues. Per germline, CDR1 SGHTA and CDR2 FQGNSA. The V gene lost 0 bases and the J gene lost 2 bases, with 11 bases spanning the gap.

The V call is TRBV15, the J call TRBJ1-2, with D uncertain. The CDR3 is 15 amino acids. Trimming removed 1 base from V and 3 bases from J, with 12 bases in between. CDR1 and CDR2 (germline): LNHNV, YYDKDF (reference sequence). CDR3 in DNA: TGTGCCACCAGCAGAGCGAAGGACGCGGACTATGGCTACACCTTC. Protein product: CATSRAKDADYGYTF.

The genes are TRBV7-6 and TRBJ2-7, with D tentatively TRBD2 (6 bases). CDR1 is SGHVS and CDR2 is FNYEAQ in the germline V gene. This CDR3 is built from 13 residues. V was trimmed by 7 bases and J by 6 bases, leaving 16 bases between them. Here the CDR3 reads CASKKTGAGEQYF. CDR3 sequence (DNA): TGTGCCAGCAAGAAGACGGGAGCGGGCGAGCAGTACTTC.

The chain links TRBV10-1 to TRBJ2-1; 10 nucleotides match TRBD2. Germline V gene sequence: CDR1 WNHNN, CDR2 SYGVQD (reference sequence). V trimming: 0 bases; J trimming: 6 bases; junction bases outside the gene matches: 8. The CDR3 runs to 17 residues. The CDR3 sequence: CASSESTWSSGSNEQFF. CDR3 bases: TGCGCCAGCAGTGAGTCGACATGGTCTAGCGGGAGCAATGAGCAGTTCTTC.

The chain carries TRBV5-1 and TRBJ1-6; a weak D match, TRBD1 (5 bases). The CDR3 consists of 16 residues. Deletions cut 0 bases from V and 4 bases from J, with 11 bases between. Germline CDR1 is SGHRS and CDR2 is YFSETQ. Here the CDR3 reads CASSLGQMNYNSPLHF. The CDR3 region has the DNA TGCGCCAGCAGCTTGGGACAGATGAATTATAATTCACCCCTCCACTTT.

The genes are TRBV18 and TRBJ2-4; tentatively, D is TRBD1 or TRBD2 (5 bases each). CDR3 length: 13 residues. Between the trimmed V and J ends, which lost 5 bases and 6 bases, there was a span of 11 bases. The germline CDR1 and CDR2 sequences are KGHSH and LQKENI. This CDR3 reads CASSGGVTNIQYF. CDR3 nucleotide sequence: TGTGCCAGCTCAGGGGGAGTGACAAACATTCAGTACTTC.

The chain links TRBV5-1 to TRBJ2-7; 7 bases map to TRBD2. With V trimmed by 0 bases and J by 4 bases, 10 bases remained unmatched. Per the germline V gene, CDR1 is SGHRS and CDR2 is YFSETQ. This CDR3 spans 16 amino acids. The CDR3 spells CASSLVPAGSLYEQYF. CDR3 nucleotides: TGCGCCAGCAGCTTGGTTCCAGCGGGGAGCCTATACGAGCAGTACTTC.

This clone occurred once. This chain joins TRBV28 and TRBJ2-4; 8 nucleotides line up with TRBD1. The junction had 8 bases not matched to a gene; V was cut back by 3 bases and J by 10 bases. Per the germline V gene, CDR1 is MDHEN and CDR2 is SYDVKM. The CDR3 has 14 residues. This chain's CDR3 is CASSFAGTGKIQYF. In DNA, the CDR3 is TGTGCCAGCAGTTTTGCCGGGACAGGCAAAATTCAGTACTTC.

The V call is TRBV4-2, the J call TRBJ2-5; a weak D match, TRBD2 (6 bases). Germline lookup yields CDR1 LGHNA and CDR2 YNFKEQ. V gave up 3 bases and J gave up 0 bases, with 8 bases separating them. The length of the CDR3 is 14 residues. Here the CDR3 DNA reads TGTGCCAGCAGCCAGGGACTGGACCAAGAGACCCAGTACTTC. Translated, it gives CASSQGLDQETQYF.

The V gene is TRBV5-1, the J gene TRBJ1-1; tentative D call: TRBD1 (6 bases). V was trimmed by 3 bases and J by 4 bases, leaving 22 bases between them. The CDR3 totals 17 residues. The germline V gene has CDR1 SGHRS and CDR2 YFSETQ. The CDR3 DNA reads TGCGCCAGCAGCTCTTCCGTGTCAACAGGGTTGGGCACTGAAGCTTTCTTT. Its protein is CASSSSVSTGLGTEAFF.

The chain links TRBV11-1 to TRBJ2-6, with 9 bases lining up with TRBD2. CDR3 size: 16 residues. Germline CDR1 SGHAT, CDR2 FQDESV (reference sequence). Trimming took 4 bases from V and 1 from J; bases not matched to a gene: 2. The CDR3 DNA reads as TGTGCCAGCAGCTCGGGACTAGCTTCTGGGGCCAACGTCCTGACTTTC. Amino acids: CASSSGLASGANVLTF. Full variable domain (missing parts from reference TRBV11-1 and TRBJ2-6): EAEVAQSPRYKITEKSQAVAFWCDPISGHATLYWYRQILGQGPELLVQFQDESVVDDSQLPKDRFSAERLKGVDSTLKIQPAELGDSAMYLCASSSGLASGANVLTFGAGSRLTVL.

Only a few counts were recorded for this clone. V usage is TRBV29-1 and J usage is TRBJ1-1, with 8 bases that match TRBD1. The CDR3 extends over 15 amino acids. Trimming cost V 6 bases and J 0 bases; bases outside gene matches: 9. Germline CDR1 is SQVTM and CDR2 is ANQGSEA. CDR3 sequence (DNA): TGCAGCGTCGGACAGGGCTGGGGTATGAACACTGAAGCTTTCTTT. This codes for CSVGQGWGMNTEAFF.

This clone was seen more than once but under ten times. The V gene is TRBV2, the J gene TRBJ2-7, with 9 nucleotides matching TRBD2. CDR3 length: 17 amino acids. The V segment lost 2 bases and the J segment 0 bases; nucleotides outside the gene matches: 8. Germline V CDR1 and CDR2: SNHLY, FYNNEI. This CDR3 is CASSERLAAISSYEQYF. DNA of the CDR3: TGTGCCAGCAGTGAAAGACTAGCGGCTATCAGCTCCTACGAGCAGTACTTC.

V usage is TRBV6-5 and J usage is TRBJ2-3, with D hard to call. Germline V lookup: CDR1 MNHEY, CDR2 SVGAGI. Trimming cost V 6 bases and J 14 bases, with 15 bases left between them. The CDR3 is 11 residues long. The CDR3 protein is CASSQGRVWYF. The DNA for the CDR3 is TGTGCCAGCAGCCAAGGACGCGTTTGGTATTTT.

This chain connects TRBV11-2 to TRBJ2-2, with D possibly TRBD1 on 6 matching bases. Germline assignment: CDR1 SGHAT and CDR2 FQNNGV. The CDR3 extends over 13 amino acids. Trimming removed 7 bases at V and 6 bases at J, with 12 bases between. The CDR3 DNA reads as TGTGCCAGCATTTATGCAGGGGCCGGGGAGCTGTTTTTT. Residues: CASIYAGAGELFF.